This T cell receptor beta chain appears in the sequencing data of a study of blood T cell repertoires in COVID-19. Study information: Samples taken during acute and convalescent COVID-19 were collected in the United States, Italy and Spain.

Original processing notes: Estimated nucleated cell counts came from reference gene primer amplification. The data were produced by immunoSEQ multiplex PCR, yet TCRdb's version contains in-frame clones alone and is incomplete. The V and J calls and clone size were taken over from that table, and D and trimming were inferred from the DNA. The sample consists of approximately 230,000 clones, 75% to 95% of them appearing once. V shed 10 bases, J shed 2 bases, and the junction held 9 bases outside the gene matches. Germline V gene lookup returns CDR1 LGHDT and CDR2 YNNKEL (reference sequence). The CDR3 is made up of 15 amino acids. The study counted Cohort 3 donors as recovered given two negative PCRs, clearance, or symptom resolution.

Sample: PBMCs or T cells enriched from blood (not recorded which). This sequence originates from a woman aged 18-35 years who had recovered from COVID-19. This chain links TRBV3-1 (or the pseudogene TRBV3-2) with TRBJ2-1; 9 bases are a match to TRBD2. The CDR3 region is CATAGGQEPYNEQFF. In nucleotides, the CDR3 is TGTGCCACCGCGGGGGGGCAGGAGCCCTACAATGAGCAGTTCTTC.